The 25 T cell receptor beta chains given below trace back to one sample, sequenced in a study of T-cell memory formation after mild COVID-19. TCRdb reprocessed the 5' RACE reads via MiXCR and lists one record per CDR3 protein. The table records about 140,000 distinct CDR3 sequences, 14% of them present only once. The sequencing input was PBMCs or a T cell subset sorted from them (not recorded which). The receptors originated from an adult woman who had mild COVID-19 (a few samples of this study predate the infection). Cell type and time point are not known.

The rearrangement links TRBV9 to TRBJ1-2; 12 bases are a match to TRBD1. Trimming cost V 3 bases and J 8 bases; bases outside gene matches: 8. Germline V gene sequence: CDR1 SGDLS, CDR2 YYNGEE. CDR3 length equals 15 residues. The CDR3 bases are TGTGCCAGCAGCGCCCCGGGACAGGGGGCAGGAGGCTACACCTTC. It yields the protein CASSAPGQGAGGYTF.

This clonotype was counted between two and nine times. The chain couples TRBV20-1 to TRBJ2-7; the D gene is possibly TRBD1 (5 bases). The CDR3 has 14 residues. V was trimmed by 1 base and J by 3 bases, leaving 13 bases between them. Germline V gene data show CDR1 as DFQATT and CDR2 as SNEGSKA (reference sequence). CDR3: CSARAVGQGYEQYF. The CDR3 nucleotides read TGCAGTGCTAGAGCAGTAGGCCAGGGCTACGAGCAGTACTTC.

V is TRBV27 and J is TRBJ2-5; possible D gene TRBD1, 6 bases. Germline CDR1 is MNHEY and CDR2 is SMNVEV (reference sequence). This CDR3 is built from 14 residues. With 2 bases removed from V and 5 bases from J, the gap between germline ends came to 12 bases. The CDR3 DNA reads TGTGCCAGCAGTTTAATACAGGGTGGGGAGACCCAGTACTTC. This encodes CASSLIQGGETQYF.

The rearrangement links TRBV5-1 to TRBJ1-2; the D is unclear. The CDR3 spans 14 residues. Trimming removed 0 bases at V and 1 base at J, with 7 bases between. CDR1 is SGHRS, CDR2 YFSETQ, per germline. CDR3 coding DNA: TGCGCCAGCAGCTTGGACAGAAATAACTATGGCTACACCTTC. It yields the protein CASSLDRNNYGYTF.

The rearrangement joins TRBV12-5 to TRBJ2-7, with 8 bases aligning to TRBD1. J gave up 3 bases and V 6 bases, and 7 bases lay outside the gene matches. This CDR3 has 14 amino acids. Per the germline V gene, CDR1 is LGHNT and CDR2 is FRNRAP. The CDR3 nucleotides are TGTGCTAGTGGCCCCGGGACAGGAGACTACGAGCAGTACTTC. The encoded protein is CASGPGTGDYEQYF.

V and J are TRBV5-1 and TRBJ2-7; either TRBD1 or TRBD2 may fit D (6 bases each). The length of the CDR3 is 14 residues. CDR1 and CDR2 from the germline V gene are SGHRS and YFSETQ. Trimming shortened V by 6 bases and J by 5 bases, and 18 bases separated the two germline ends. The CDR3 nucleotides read TGCGCCAGCATGCGTCGGGGGCCTATCGACGAGCAGTACTTC. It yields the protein CASMRRGPIDEQYF.

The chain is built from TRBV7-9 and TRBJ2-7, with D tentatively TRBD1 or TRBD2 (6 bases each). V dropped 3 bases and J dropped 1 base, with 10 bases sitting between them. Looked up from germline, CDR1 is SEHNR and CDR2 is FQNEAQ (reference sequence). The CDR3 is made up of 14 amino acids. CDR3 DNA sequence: TGTGCCAGCAGCTTGGGGGCGGGGTCCTACGAGCAGTACTTC. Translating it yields CASSLGAGSYEQYF.

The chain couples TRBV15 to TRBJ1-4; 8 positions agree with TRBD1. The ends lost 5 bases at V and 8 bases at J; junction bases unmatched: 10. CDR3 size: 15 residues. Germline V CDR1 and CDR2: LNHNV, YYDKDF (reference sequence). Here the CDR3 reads CATSRWTGSQEKLFF. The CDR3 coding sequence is TGTGCCACCAGCCGATGGACAGGGTCCCAAGAAAAACTGTTTTTT.

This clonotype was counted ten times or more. CDR3 in DNA: TGCAGCGTTGCAGACGCTCCGGGACTCCAAATCAATGAGCAGTTCTTC. Amino acids: CSVADAPGLQINEQFF. The rearrangement uses TRBV29-1 and TRBJ2-1, with D tentatively TRBD2 (6 bases). Between the trimmed V and J ends, which lost 4 bases and 6 bases, there was a span of 22 bases. The CDR3 consists of 16 residues. Germline-derived CDR1 and CDR2 are SQVTM and ANQGSEA.

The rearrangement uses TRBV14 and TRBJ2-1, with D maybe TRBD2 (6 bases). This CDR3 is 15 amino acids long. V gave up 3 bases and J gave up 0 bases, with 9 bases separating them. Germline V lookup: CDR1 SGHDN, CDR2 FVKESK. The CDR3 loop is CASSHSGSSYNEQFF. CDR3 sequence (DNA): TGTGCCAGCAGCCATAGCGGCTCCTCCTACAATGAGCAGTTCTTC.

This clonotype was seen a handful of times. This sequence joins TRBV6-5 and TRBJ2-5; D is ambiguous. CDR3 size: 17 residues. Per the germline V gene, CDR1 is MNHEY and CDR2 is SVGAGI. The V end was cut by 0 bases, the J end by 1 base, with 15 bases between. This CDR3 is CASSYSRGGPSQETQYF. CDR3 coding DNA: TGTGCCAGCAGTTACTCGAGAGGCGGCCCCTCCCAAGAGACCCAGTACTTC.

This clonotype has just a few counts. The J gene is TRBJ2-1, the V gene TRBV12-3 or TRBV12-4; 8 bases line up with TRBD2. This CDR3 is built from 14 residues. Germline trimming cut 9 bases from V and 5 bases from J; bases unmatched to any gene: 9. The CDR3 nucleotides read TGTGCCAGTTCAAGAGCGGGAGAGAACAATGAGCAGTTCTTC. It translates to CASSRAGENNEQFF.

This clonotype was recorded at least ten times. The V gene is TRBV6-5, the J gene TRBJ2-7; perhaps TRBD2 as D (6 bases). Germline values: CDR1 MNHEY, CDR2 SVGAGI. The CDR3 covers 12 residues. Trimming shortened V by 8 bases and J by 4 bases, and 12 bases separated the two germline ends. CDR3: CASVGGTYEQYF. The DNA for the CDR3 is TGTGCCAGCGTCGGGGGAACATACGAGCAGTACTTC.

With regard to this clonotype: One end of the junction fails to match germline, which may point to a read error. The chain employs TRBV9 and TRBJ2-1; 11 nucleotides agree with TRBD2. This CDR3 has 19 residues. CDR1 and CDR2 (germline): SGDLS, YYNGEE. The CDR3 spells CASRPGGTSGSRSYTEQFF. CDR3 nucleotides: TGTGCCAGCCGCCCCGGGGGAACTAGCGGGAGTCGGTCCTACACTGAGCAGTTCTTC.

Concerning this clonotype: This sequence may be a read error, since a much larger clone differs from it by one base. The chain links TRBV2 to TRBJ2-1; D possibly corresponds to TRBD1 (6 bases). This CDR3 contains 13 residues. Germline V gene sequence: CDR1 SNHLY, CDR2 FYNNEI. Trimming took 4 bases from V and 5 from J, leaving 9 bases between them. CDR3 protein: CASSGTANNEQFF. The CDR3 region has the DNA TGTGCCAGCAGTGGGACAGCAAACAATGAGCAGTTCTTC.

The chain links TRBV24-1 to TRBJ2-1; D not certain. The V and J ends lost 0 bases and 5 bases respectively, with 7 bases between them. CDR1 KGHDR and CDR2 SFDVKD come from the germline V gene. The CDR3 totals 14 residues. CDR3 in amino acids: CATSDLVADNEQFF. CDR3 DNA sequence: TGTGCCACCAGTGATTTGGTGGCAGACAATGAGCAGTTCTTC.

CDR3 sequence reads: CASSSLLAGVREQYF. The CDR3 DNA sequence: TGTGCCAGCAGTTCCCTATTAGCGGGAGTACGCGAGCAGTACTTC. The chain links TRBV27 to TRBJ2-7; 9 positions match TRBD2. The CDR3 totals 15 residues. Germline V gene data show CDR1 as MNHEY and CDR2 as SMNVEV (reference sequence). V lost 4 bases and J lost 6; bases outside the gene matches: 10.

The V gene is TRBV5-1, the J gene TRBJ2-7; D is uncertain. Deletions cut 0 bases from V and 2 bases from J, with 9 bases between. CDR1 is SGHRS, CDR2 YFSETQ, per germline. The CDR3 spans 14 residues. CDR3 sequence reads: CASSLADPTYEQYF. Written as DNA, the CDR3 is TGCGCCAGCAGCTTGGCGGACCCGACCTACGAGCAGTACTTC.

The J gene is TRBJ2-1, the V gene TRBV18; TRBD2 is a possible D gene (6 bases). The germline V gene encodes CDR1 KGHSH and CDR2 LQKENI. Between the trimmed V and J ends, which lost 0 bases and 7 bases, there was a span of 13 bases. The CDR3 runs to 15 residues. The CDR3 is CASSPPGGKVNEQFF. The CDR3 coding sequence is TGTGCCAGCTCACCACCGGGGGGTAAGGTGAATGAGCAGTTCTTC. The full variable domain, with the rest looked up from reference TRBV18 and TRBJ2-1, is NAGVMQNPRHLVRRRGQEARLRCSPMKGHSHVYWYRQLPEEGLKFMVYLQKENIIDESGMPKERFSAEFPKEGPSILRIQQVVRGDSAAYFCASSPPGGKVNEQFFGPGTRLTVL.

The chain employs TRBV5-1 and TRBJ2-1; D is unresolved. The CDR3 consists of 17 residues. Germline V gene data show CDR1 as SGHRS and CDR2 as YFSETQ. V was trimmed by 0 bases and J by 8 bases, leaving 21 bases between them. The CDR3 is CASSLELTGKGLDEQFF. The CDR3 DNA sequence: TGCGCCAGCAGCTTGGAGTTGACGGGTAAAGGGTTGGATGAGCAGTTCTTC.

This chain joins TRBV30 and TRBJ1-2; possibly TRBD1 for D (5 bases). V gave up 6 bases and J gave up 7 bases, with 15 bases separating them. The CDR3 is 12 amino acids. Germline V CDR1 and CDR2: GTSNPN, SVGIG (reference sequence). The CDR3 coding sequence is TGTGCCTGTCAGGGTCCGGGGGGTGGCTACACCTTC. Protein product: CACQGPGGGYTF.

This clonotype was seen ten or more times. The CDR3 spells CASSLVGNTGELFF. The CDR3 nucleotides read TGCGCCAGCAGCTTGGTTGGGAACACCGGGGAGCTGTTTTTT. This chain uses TRBV5-1 with TRBJ2-2; the D is unclear. Trimming pared 0 bases from V and 1 base from J, leaving 4 bases between. CDR3 length equals 14 residues. Germline CDR1 is SGHRS and CDR2 is YFSETQ.

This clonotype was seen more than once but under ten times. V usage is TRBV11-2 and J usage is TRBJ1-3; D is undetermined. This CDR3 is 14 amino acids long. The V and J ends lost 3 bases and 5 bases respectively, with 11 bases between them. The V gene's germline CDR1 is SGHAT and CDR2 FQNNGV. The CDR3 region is CASSFRAVRNTIYF. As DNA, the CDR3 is TGTGCCAGCAGCTTCCGGGCCGTTCGAAACACCATATATTTT.

The CDR3 loop is CASREIPTSGGANEQYF. As DNA, the CDR3 is TGTGCCAGCAGGGAAATCCCGACTAGCGGGGGTGCGAACGAGCAGTACTTC. The chain has TRBV6-2 or TRBV6-3 and TRBJ2-7; 12 bases fit TRBD2. V dropped 6 bases and J dropped 5; count of bases not matched to a gene: 14. The CDR3 spans 17 residues. The germline gives CDR1 MNHEY, CDR2 SVGEGT.

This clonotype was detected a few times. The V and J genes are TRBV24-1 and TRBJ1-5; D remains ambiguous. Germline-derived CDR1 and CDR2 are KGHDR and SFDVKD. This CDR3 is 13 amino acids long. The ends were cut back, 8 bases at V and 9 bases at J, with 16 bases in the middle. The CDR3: CATKSGDEGPQHF. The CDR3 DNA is TGTGCCACCAAATCGGGCGATGAAGGGCCCCAGCATTTT.